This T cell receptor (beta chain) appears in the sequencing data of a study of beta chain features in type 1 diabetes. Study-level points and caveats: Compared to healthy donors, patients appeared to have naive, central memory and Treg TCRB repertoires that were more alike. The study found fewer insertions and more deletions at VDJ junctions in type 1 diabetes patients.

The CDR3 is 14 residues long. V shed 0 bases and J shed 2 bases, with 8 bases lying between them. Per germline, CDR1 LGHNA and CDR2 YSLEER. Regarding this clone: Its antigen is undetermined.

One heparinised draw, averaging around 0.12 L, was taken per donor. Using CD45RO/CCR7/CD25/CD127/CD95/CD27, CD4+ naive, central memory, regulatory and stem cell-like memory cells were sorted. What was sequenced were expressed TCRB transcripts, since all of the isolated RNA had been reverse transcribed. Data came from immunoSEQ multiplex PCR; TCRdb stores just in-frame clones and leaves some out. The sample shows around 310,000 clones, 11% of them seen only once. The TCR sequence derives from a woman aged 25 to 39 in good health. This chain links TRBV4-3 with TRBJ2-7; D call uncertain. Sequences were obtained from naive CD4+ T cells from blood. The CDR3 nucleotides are TGCGCCAGCAGCCAAGATCGCCAGACCTACGAGCAGTACTTC. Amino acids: CASSQDRQTYEQYF.